This TCR beta chain derives from a study of human T cells and chemical hapten exposure. Germline lookup yields CDR1 SGHVS and CDR2 FQNEAQ. V dropped 1 base and J dropped 4 bases, with 16 bases sitting between them. This CDR3 contains 16 residues. TCRdb redid the calling of the RACE reads with MiXCR, one entry per CDR3 protein. Of 150,000 to 200,000 distinct CDR3 sequences detected, 30% appear once; the ten largest clones hold roughly 3%. The time point denotes: pre-sensitization, week 0. The treatment: therapeutic diphenylcyclopropenone sensitization with weekly scalp DPC. V and J are TRBV7-8 and TRBJ2-5, with D possibly TRBD1 on 6 matching bases. The sample was whole blood, taken in connection with sensitization to the hapten diphenylcyclopropenone (DPC). The source is a woman in her twenties or thirties with alopecia areata. Some clones in this sample may be carry-over from other donors' samples. The CDR3 sequence: CASSLVSGEGTETQYF. The CDR3 DNA reads as TGTGCCAGCAGCTTAGTTTCAGGGGAAGGAACAGAGACCCAGTACTTC.